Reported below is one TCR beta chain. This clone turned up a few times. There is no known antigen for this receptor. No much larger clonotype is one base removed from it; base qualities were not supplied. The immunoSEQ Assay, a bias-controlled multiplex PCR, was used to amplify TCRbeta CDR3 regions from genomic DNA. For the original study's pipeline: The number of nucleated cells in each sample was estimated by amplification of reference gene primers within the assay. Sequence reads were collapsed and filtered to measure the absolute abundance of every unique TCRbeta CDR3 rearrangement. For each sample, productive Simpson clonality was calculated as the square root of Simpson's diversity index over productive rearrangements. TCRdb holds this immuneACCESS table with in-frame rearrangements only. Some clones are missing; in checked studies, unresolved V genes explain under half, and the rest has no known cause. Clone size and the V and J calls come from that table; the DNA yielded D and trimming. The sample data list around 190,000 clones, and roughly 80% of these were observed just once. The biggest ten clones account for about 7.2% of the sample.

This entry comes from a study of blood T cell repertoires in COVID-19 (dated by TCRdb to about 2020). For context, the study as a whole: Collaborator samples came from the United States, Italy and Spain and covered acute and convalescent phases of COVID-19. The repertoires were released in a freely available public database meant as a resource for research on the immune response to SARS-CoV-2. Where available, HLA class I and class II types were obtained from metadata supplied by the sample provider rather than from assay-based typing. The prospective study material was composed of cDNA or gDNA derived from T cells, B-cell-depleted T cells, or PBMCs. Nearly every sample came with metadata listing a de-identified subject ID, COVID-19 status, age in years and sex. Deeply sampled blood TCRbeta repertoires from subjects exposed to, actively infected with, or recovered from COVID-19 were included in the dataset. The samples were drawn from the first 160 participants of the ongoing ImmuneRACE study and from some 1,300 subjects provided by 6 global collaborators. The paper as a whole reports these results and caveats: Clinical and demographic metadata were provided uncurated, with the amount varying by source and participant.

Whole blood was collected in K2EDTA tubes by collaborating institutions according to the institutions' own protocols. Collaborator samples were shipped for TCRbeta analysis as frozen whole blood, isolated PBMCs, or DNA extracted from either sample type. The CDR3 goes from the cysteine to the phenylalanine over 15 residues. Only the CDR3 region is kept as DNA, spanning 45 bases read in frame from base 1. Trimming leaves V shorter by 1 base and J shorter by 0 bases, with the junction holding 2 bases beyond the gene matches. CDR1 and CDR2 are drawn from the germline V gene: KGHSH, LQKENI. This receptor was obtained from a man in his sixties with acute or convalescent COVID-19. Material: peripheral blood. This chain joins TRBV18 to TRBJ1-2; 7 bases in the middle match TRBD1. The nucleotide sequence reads TGTGCCAGCTCACCACAGGGACAGACTAACTATGGCTACACCTTC. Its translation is CASSPQGQTNYGYTF.